This entry describes one TCR beta chain. Recruitment covered 25 or so US areas and drew participants whose ages spanned roughly 18 to 100 years. Donors were grouped by their self-reported clinical history. Recovered status applied to Cohort 3 donors who had two consecutive negative PCRs. It also applied to those with clearance or with symptom resolution. This sample is drawn from a study of blood T cell repertoires in COVID-19. The authors' processing: Estimation of nucleated cell counts was performed using reference gene primer amplification. Clones were sequenced by immunoSEQ multiplex PCR, and TCRdb holds only the in-frame ones, with some missing. Clone size and V and J calls were adopted from that table, with D and trimming inferred from the DNA. The sample contains over 150,000 clones, 88% of which appear only once. With 0 bases removed from V and 3 bases from J, the gap between germline ends came to 9 bases. CDR3 length: 14 amino acids. Germline V gene sequence: CDR1 SGHRS, CDR2 YFSETQ.

This receptor was obtained from a woman between 18 and 29 years old who had recovered from COVID-19. J is TRBJ1-1 and V is TRBV5-1; maybe TRBD1 (6 bases). Sequenced: PBMCs or T cells enriched from blood (not recorded which). The CDR3 spells CASSLVKGDTEAFF. The CDR3, as DNA: TGCGCCAGCAGCTTGGTTAAGGGGGACACTGAAGCTTTCTTT.